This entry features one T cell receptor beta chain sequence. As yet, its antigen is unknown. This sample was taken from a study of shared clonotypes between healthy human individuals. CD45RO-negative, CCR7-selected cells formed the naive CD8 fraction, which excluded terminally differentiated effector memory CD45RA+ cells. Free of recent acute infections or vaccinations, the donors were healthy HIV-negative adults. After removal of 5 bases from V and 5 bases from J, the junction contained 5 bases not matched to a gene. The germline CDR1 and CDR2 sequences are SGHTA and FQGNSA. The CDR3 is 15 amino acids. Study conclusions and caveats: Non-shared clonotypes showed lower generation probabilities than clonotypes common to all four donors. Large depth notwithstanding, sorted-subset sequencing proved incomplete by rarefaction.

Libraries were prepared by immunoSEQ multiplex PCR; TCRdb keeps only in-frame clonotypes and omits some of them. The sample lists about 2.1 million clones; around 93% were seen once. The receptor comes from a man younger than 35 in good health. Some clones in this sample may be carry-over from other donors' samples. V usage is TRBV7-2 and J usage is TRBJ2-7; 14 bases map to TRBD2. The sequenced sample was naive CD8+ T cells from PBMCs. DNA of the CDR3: TGTGCCAGCAGCCCAGGGACTAGCGGGAGTGACGAGCAGTACTTC. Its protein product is CASSPGTSGSDEQYF.